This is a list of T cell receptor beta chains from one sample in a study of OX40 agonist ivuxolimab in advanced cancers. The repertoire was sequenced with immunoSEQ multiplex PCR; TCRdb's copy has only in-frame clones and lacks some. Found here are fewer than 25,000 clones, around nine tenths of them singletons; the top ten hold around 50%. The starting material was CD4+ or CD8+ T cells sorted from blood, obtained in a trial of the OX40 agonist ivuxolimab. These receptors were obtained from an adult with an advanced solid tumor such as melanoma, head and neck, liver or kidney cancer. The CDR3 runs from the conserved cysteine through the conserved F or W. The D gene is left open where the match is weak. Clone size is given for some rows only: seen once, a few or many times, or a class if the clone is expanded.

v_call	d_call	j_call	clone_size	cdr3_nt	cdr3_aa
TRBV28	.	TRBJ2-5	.	TGTGCCAGCAGTTCTCACCGGCAGGGGGGGTGGGAGACCCAGTACTTC	CASSSHRQGGWETQYF
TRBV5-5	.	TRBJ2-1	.	TGTGCCAGCACTCCTGATGGGCCTGTGAATGAGCAGTTCTTC	CASTPDGPVNEQFF
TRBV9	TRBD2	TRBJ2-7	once	TGTGCCAGCAGCCCCGGACTAGCGGGGTCCTACGAGCAGTACTTC	CASSPGLAGSYEQYF
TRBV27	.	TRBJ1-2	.	TGTGCCAGCAGTTTGGCCCCCGGGACGGGCGGCTACACCTTC	CASSLAPGTGGYTF
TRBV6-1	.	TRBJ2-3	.	TGTGCCAGCGGCCCGACGGTACATACGCAGTATTTT	CASGPTVHTQYF
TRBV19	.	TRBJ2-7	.	TGTGCCAGTAGTATGGGGACAACATCCTACGAGCAGTACTTC	CASSMGTTSYEQYF
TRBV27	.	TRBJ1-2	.	TGTGCCAGCAGTGACGGGGCTCCCTATGGCTACACCTTC	CASSDGAPYGYTF
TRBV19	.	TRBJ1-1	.	TGTGCCAGTAACTGGCAGGGCGGAAGCACTGAAGCTTTCTTT	CASNWQGGSTEAFF
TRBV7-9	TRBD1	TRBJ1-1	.	TGTGCCAGCAGCATTGACAGGGGTTTCACTGAAGCTTTCTTT	CASSIDRGFTEAFF
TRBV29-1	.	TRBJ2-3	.	TGCAGCGAAAGGGGGGCTCCCCACGATACGCAGTATTTT	CSERGAPHDTQYF
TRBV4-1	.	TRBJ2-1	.	TGCGCCAGCAGCCAAGGGCCTAGCATAGGGGAGCAGTTCTTC	CASSQGPSIGEQFF
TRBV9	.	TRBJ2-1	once	TGTGCCAGCAGCAAGATGGGATACAATGAGCAGTTCTTC	CASSKMGYNEQFF
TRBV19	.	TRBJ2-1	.	TGTGCCAGTAGAGACACAGGCTGGATCAATGAGCAGTTCTTC	CASRDTGWINEQFF
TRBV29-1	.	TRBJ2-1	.	TGCAGCGTTGATAGGCTCGACGGGCAGTTCTTC	CSVDRLDGQFF
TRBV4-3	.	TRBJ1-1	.	TGCGCCAGCAGCCAAGGGAAGGTCAGGAACACTGAAGCTTTCTTT	CASSQGKVRNTEAFF
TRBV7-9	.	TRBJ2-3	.	TGTGCCAGCAGCTCAGACCCGGACGATACGCAGTATTTT	CASSSDPDDTQYF
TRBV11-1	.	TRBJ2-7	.	TGTGCCAGCAGCCCCAGGGGCAACTTCTACGAGCAGTACTTC	CASSPRGNFYEQYF
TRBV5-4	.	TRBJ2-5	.	TGTGCCAGCAGCTTGCCAGGGACTGGAGAGACCCAGTACTTC	CASSLPGTGETQYF
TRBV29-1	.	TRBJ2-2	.	TGCAGCGTTGAACGGACAGTCACCGGGGAGCTGTTTTTT	CSVERTVTGELFF
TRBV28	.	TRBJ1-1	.	TGTGCCAGCGTCGGGGCGGGGAACACTGAAGCTTTCTTT	CASVGAGNTEAFF
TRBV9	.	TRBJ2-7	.	TGTGCCAGCAGCGGGACGAGCTCCTACGAGCAGTACTTC	CASSGTSSYEQYF
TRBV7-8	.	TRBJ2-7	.	TGTGCCAGCAGCTTGTCCGGGGCCGGTGGAGAGCAGTACTTC	CASSLSGAGGEQYF
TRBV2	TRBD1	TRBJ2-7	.	TGTGCAAACAGGGGTGACTACGAGCAGTACTTC	CANRGDYEQYF
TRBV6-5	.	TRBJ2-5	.	TGTGCCAGCAGTTACGGATCGGGCCGGGGGAAAGAGACCCAGTACTTC	CASSYGSGRGKETQYF
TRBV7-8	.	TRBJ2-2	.	TGTGCCAGCAGCTTAGCGGAGGGGGCGCTTGGCACCGGGGAGCTGTTTTTT	CASSLAEGALGTGELFF
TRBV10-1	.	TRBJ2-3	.	TGCGCCAGCAGTGAGTCGCTAGCTGCAGATACGCAGTATTTT	CASSESLAADTQYF
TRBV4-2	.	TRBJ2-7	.	TGTGCCAGCAGCCAAGCAGGCCCCACTCCCCTCCACTACGAGCAGTACTTC	CASSQAGPTPLHYEQYF
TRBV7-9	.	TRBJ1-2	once	TGTGCCAGCAGCGTCAGTTGGTGGGGCTACACCTTC	CASSVSWWGYTF
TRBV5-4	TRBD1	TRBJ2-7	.	TGTGCCAGCAGCTTGGGTCCAGGGGGCAACGAGCAGTACTTC	CASSLGPGGNEQYF
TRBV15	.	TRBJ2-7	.	TGTGCCACCAGCAGTATGAGTTCCTACGAGCAGTACTTC	CATSSMSSYEQYF
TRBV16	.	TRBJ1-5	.	TGTGCCAGCAGCCGTCCAGGGGATCAGCCCCAGCATTTT	CASSRPGDQPQHF
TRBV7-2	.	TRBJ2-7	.	TGTGCCAGCAGCCTCGGGACGATCTGGGGGGCCTCCTACGAGCAGTACTTC	CASSLGTIWGASYEQYF
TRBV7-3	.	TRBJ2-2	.	TGTGCCAGCAGCTTCGGACTGTACTCCGGGGAGCTGTTTTTT	CASSFGLYSGELFF
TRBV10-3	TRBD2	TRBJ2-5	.	TGTGCCATCAGTGAGGTGAGACTAGCGGGAGCAGAGACCCAGTACTTC	CAISEVRLAGAETQYF
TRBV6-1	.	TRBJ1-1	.	TGTGCCAGCAGTGAAGGCACGGGGACGAGGGAAGCTTTCTTT	CASSEGTGTREAFF
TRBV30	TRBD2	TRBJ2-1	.	TGTGCCTGGAGTGGGTTCCGACTAGCGGGGACTTACAATGAGCAGTTCTTC	CAWSGFRLAGTYNEQFF
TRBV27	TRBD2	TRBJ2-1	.	TGTGCCAGCACCTCCGGGGACTACCTATACAATGAGCAGTTCTTC	CASTSGDYLYNEQFF
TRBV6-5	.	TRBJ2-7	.	TGTGCCAGCAGTTACTCGAAAAGGGTCGAGCAGTACTTC	CASSYSKRVEQYF
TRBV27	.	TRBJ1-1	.	TGTGCCAGCAGTTTATCTACAGGGTCCACTGAAGCTTTCTTT	CASSLSTGSTEAFF
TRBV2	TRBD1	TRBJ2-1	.	TGTGCCAGCATTCAGGGGGCTTATGAGCAGTTCTTC	CASIQGAYEQFF
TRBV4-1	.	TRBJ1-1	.	TGCGCCAGCAGCCAACTGGAGTGGAACACTGAAGCTTTCTTT	CASSQLEWNTEAFF
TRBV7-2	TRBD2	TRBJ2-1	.	TGTGCCAGCAGCTTAACTCCCCTAGCGGGAGTTTTCAATGAGCAGTTCTTC	CASSLTPLAGVFNEQFF
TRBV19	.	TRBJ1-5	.	TGTGCCAGTATGGGGGTCATATCGGATCAGCCCCAGCATTTT	CASMGVISDQPQHF
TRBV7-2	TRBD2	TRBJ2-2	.	TGTGCCAGCAGCCTAGGGACTAGCTGGGAGCTGTTTTTT	CASSLGTSWELFF
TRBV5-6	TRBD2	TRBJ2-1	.	TGTGCCAGCAGCCTTGGGACTAGCGGGCCCCCCTACAATGAGCAGTTCTTC	CASSLGTSGPPYNEQFF
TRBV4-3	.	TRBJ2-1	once	TGCGCCAGCAGCCAAGCGGCGGAAGGATACAATGAGCAGTTCTTC	CASSQAAEGYNEQFF
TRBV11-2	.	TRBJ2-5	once	TGTGCCAGCAGCTCATTCCTTGCGGGACAAGAGACCCAGTACTTC	CASSSFLAGQETQYF
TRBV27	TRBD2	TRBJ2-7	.	TGTGCCAGCAGTTTATCCCGAGCGGGAATATCCTACGAGCAGTACTTC	CASSLSRAGISYEQYF
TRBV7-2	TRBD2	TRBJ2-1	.	TGTGCCAGCAGCATTCTAGCGGGAGGATCCAATGAGCAGTTCTTC	CASSILAGGSNEQFF